This entry lists 18 T cell receptor beta chains sequenced from one sample in a study of cytomegalovirus exposure and HLA in healthy donors. Amplification used 60 Vbeta primers and 13 Jbeta primers. Measured with immunoSEQ multiplex PCR; TCRdb has only the in-frame clones, and not every one. The profile shows some 190,000 clones, 87% of them singletons. Sample: PBMCs. The origin of the receptors is a boy aged 2 to 10 in good health and CMV-seronegative.

To note about this clone: Additional DNA sequences in this sample encode the identical CDR3. V usage is TRBV7-9 and J usage is TRBJ2-7, with D uncertain. CDR1 is SEHNR, CDR2 FQNEAQ, per germline (reference sequence). The CDR3 contains 11 residues. Trimming shortened V by 5 bases and J by 1 base, and 3 bases separated the two germline ends. The CDR3 coding sequence is TGTGCCAGCAGCCCTTCCTACGAGCAGTACTTC. Protein: CASSPSYEQYF.

V and J are TRBV15 and TRBJ2-1; TRBD2 is a possible D gene (6 bases). V dropped 2 bases and J dropped 3 bases, with 17 bases sitting between them. The CDR3 runs 17 residues. The germline gives CDR1 LNHNV, CDR2 YYDKDF (reference sequence). CDR3 region: CATSRRPPGLNYNEQFF. Written as DNA, the CDR3 is TGTGCCACCAGCAGACGACCGCCGGGACTTAACTACAATGAGCAGTTCTTC.

The chain recombines TRBV30 with TRBJ1-5; D is unclear. The germline gives CDR1 GTSNPN, CDR2 SVGIG (reference sequence). CDR3 length equals 13 residues. The ends were cut back, 0 bases at V and 4 bases at J, with 7 bases in the middle. The CDR3, as DNA: TGTGCCTGGAGTGTAAGGAGTAATCAGCCCCAGCATTTT. Its protein is CAWSVRSNQPQHF. Full variable domain (outside the CDR3, taken from reference TRBV30 and TRBJ1-5): SQTIHQWPATLVQPVGSPLSLECTVEGTSNPNLYWYRQAAGRGLQLLFYSVGIGQISSEVPQNLSASRPQDRQFILSSKKLLLSDSGFYLCAWSVRSNQPQHFGDGTRLSIL.

The rearrangement uses TRBV6-5 and TRBJ2-3; 7 bases align to TRBD2. The germline V gene has CDR1 MNHEY and CDR2 SVGAGI. V trimming: 5 bases; J trimming: 5 bases; junction bases outside the gene matches: 10. The CDR3 runs to 15 residues. CDR3 region: CASSTRGLPGDTQYF. The CDR3 DNA sequence: TGTGCCAGCAGTACCCGGGGACTACCCGGAGATACGCAGTATTTT.

This clone was recorded a few times. The chain employs TRBV6-1 and TRBJ1-1; 8 positions agree with TRBD1. J lost 3 bases, V lost 11 bases, and 11 bases had no gene match. Germline V CDR1 and CDR2: MNHNS, SASEGT. The CDR3 is 14 amino acids. The CDR3 region is CAGQLHRGDTEAFF. In nucleotides, the CDR3 is TGTGCCGGTCAACTGCACAGGGGGGACACTGAAGCTTTCTTT.

The chain carries TRBV12-5 and TRBJ1-2, with 12 bases aligning to TRBD1. Germline CDR1 LGHNT, CDR2 FRNRAP. The V and J ends lost 6 bases and 7 bases, in that order; junction bases with no gene match: 6. The CDR3 totals 14 residues. In nucleotides, the CDR3 is TGTGCTAGTGGCTCCGGGACAGGGGGCTTTGGCTACACCTTC. Its translation: CASGSGTGGFGYTF. Complete variable domain (other parts from reference TRBV12-5 and TRBJ1-2): DARVTQTPRHKVTEMGQEVTMRCQPILGHNTVFWYRQTMMQGLELLAYFRNRAPLDDSGMPKDRFSAEMPDATLATLKIQPSEPRDSAVYFCASGSGTGGFGYTFGSGTRLTVV.

The V call is TRBV28, the J call TRBJ1-2; 9 bases match TRBD1. The CDR3 is 14 amino acids. The ends lost 6 bases at V and 8 bases at J; junction bases unmatched: 10. Looked up from germline, CDR1 is MDHEN and CDR2 is SYDVKM. CDR3 residues: CASSPPGTGNGYTF. The DNA of the CDR3 is TGTGCCAGCAGCCCCCCCGGGACAGGGAACGGCTACACCTTC.

The rearrangement uses TRBV29-1 and TRBJ1-1, with 10 bases fitting TRBD1. CDR1 SQVTM and CDR2 ANQGSEA come from the germline V gene. V was pared by 7 bases and J by 5 bases, with 4 bases of the junction left unmatched. The length of the CDR3 is 12 residues. The CDR3 sequence: CSGDRGQTEAFF. CDR3 bases: TGCAGCGGGGACAGGGGCCAGACTGAAGCTTTCTTT.

V gene TRBV9 combines with J gene TRBJ2-1, with 15 bases lining up with TRBD2. This CDR3 spans 17 amino acids. Germline V CDR1 and CDR2: SGDLS, YYNGEE. Trimming at V came to 7 bases and at J to 4 bases, leaving 9 bases not matched to a gene. Here the CDR3 reads CASASGLAGGGYNEQFF. In nucleotides, the CDR3 is TGTGCCAGCGCATCGGGACTAGCGGGAGGTGGATACAATGAGCAGTTCTTC.

This chain connects TRBV19 to TRBJ1-2; no definite D call. V lost 5 bases, J lost 3 bases, and 4 bases lay in between. This CDR3 spans 11 amino acids. Germline CDR1 LNHDA, CDR2 SQIVND (reference sequence). The CDR3 loop is CASSRDYGYTF. The CDR3 nucleotides read TGTGCCAGTAGTCGGGACTATGGCTACACCTTC.

This clone was found once. The chain joins TRBV7-9 to TRBJ2-3, with 9 bases identical to TRBD2. The CDR3 covers 13 residues. CDR1 SEHNR and CDR2 FQNEAQ come from the germline V gene (reference sequence). DNA of the CDR3: TGTTCCATCATAAGCGGGGGGTCAGATACGCAGTATTTT. Translation gives CSIISGGSDTQYF.

The rearrangement joins TRBV7-9 to TRBJ2-5, with TRBD1 as a possible D gene (6 bases). V lost 3 bases, J lost 5 bases, and 13 bases lay in between. Germline V gene data show CDR1 as SEHNR and CDR2 as FQNEAQ (reference sequence). The CDR3 has 14 residues. In nucleotides, the CDR3 is TGTGCCAGCAGCTTGGGGCAGGGGCATGAGACCCAGTACTTC. It translates to CASSLGQGHETQYF.

The chain uses TRBV6-6 and TRBJ2-1, with 10 bases matching TRBD2. Per germline, CDR1 MNHNY and CDR2 SVGAGI (reference sequence). V was pared by 5 bases and J by 5 bases, with 3 bases of the junction left unmatched. CDR3 size: 14 residues. The CDR3 is CASSASGRDNEQFF. CDR3 coding DNA: TGTGCCAGCAGTGCTAGCGGGAGAGACAATGAGCAGTTCTTC.

The genes are TRBV27 and TRBJ2-1; 14 nucleotides match TRBD2. Germline V gene sequence: CDR1 MNHEY, CDR2 SMNVEV (reference sequence). The CDR3 length is 16 residues. V shed 3 bases, J shed 9 bases, and the junction held 7 bases outside the gene matches. This CDR3 reads CASSFLTSGGVGEQFF. The CDR3 DNA is TGTGCCAGCAGTTTTTTGACTAGCGGGGGGGTTGGTGAGCAGTTCTTC.

The chain uses TRBV5-1 and TRBJ1-6; no firm D call. The CDR3 spans 14 residues. From germline, CDR1 is SGHRS and CDR2 YFSETQ. Between the trimmed V and J ends, which lost 1 base and 8 bases, there was a span of 10 bases. As DNA, the CDR3 is TGCGCCAGCAGCTTGTCGAACAGAGATTCACCCCTCCACTTT. Translating gives CASSLSNRDSPLHF. Supplemented by reference TRBV5-1 and TRBJ1-6, the full variable domain reads KAGVTQTPRYLIKTRGQQVTLSCSPISGHRSVSWYQQTPGQGLQFLFEYFSETQRNKGNFPGRFSGRQFSNSRSEMNVSTLELGDSALYLCASSLSNRDSPLHFGNGTRLTVT.

This sequence joins TRBV6-1 and TRBJ2-1; TRBD2 agrees at 7 bases. Germline-derived CDR1 and CDR2 are MNHNS and SASEGT. The CDR3 has 14 amino acids. The junction had 6 bases not matched to a gene; V was cut back by 7 bases and J by 3 bases. For the CDR3, the DNA is TGTGCCAGCATTCGGGAGCGGGGCTACAATGAGCAGTTCTTC. This sequence encodes CASIRERGYNEQFF.

The chain recombines TRBV27 with TRBJ1-5; D unresolved. Germline V CDR1 and CDR2: MNHEY, SMNVEV (reference sequence). The CDR3 has 13 amino acids. The germline V and J ends were trimmed by 3 bases and 6 bases, with 9 bases remaining between them. The CDR3 region is CASSFSDRQPQHF. The DNA for the CDR3 is TGTGCCAGCAGTTTTAGCGATCGTCAGCCCCAGCATTTT.

J is TRBJ2-3 and V is TRBV6-4; 11 bases fit TRBD2. Per germline, CDR1 MRHNA and CDR2 SNTAGT. The CDR3 is made up of 14 amino acids. J gave up 9 bases and V 3 bases, and 5 bases lay outside the gene matches. Written as DNA, the CDR3 is TGTGCCAGCAGTGAATCTAGCGGGGGGATGACGCAGTATTTT. Translated, it gives CASSESSGGMTQYF.